A selection of T cell receptor beta chains follows, all from one sample in a study of shared clonotypes between healthy human individuals. Sequenced by immunoSEQ multiplex PCR; TCRdb stores in-frame clones only, minus some. The sample lists approximately 2,000,000 clones; around 92% were seen once. Specimen: naive CD4+ T cells from PBMCs. Receptors originate from a man between 18 and 35 years old in good health. Some clones in this sample may be carry-over from other donors' samples. Both conserved end residues are part of each CDR3. Fields, in order: D gene, V gene, J gene, clone size, CDR3 DNA, CDR3 protein. The D gene is left open where the match is weak. Expanded clones are given a class, and other clones once, few, many or no size at all.

NA	TRBV10-3	TRBJ1-1	NA	TGTGCCACCGCAGAGAACACTGAAGCTTTCTTT	CATAENTEAFF
NA	TRBV25-1	TRBJ2-1	NA	TGTGCCAGCACCTCCCCCGGGAACAATGAGCAGTTCTTC	CASTSPGNNEQFF
NA	TRBV28	TRBJ2-7	NA	TGTGCCAGCAGTTTGGTCATGGGACAATCCTACGAGCAGTACTTC	CASSLVMGQSYEQYF
NA	TRBV11-2	TRBJ2-1	NA	TGTGCCAGCAGTATGAGGGAGCCCTCCTACAATGAGCAGTTCTTC	CASSMREPSYNEQFF
NA	TRBV4-2	TRBJ1-2	NA	TGTGCCAGCAGCCAAGATGGGCGGACCTATGGCTACACCTTC	CASSQDGRTYGYTF
TRBD1	TRBV5-1	TRBJ1-1	NA	TGCGCCAGCAGTCGGACAGGGTCGGAATCGAACACTGAAGCTTTCTTT	CASSRTGSESNTEAFF
NA	TRBV18	TRBJ2-3	once	TGTGCCAGCTCACCAACTTCCGCTAGCATAAAGGGCACAGATACGCAGTATTTT	CASSPTSASIKGTDTQYF
TRBD1	TRBV2	TRBJ1-3	NA	TGTGCCAGCAGTGAAATTTGGCCTGACAGGGGATCTGGAAACACCATATATTTT	CASSEIWPDRGSGNTIYF
TRBD1	TRBV7-7	TRBJ2-5	NA	TGTGCCAGCAGTCTTGGAATAAAGACAGGGCAGGAGACCCAGTACTTC	CASSLGIKTGQETQYF
TRBD1	TRBV7-2	TRBJ2-2	once	TGTGCCAGCAGCTGGGGACAGCCGGCGAACACCGGGGAGCTGTTTTTT	CASSWGQPANTGELFF
NA	TRBV6-6	TRBJ2-1	NA	TGTGCCAGCCAACATTATTTAGGCAATGAGCAGTTCTTC	CASQHYLGNEQFF
NA	TRBV18	TRBJ1-4	NA	TGTGCCAGCTCACCCCAGGGAAGTAGCGGTGAAAAACTGTTTTTT	CASSPQGSSGEKLFF
NA	TRBV11-2	TRBJ2-1	NA	TGTGCCAGCAGCTCCCCCCGGGGGAAGAATGAGCAGTTCTTC	CASSSPRGKNEQFF
TRBD1	TRBV2	TRBJ2-5	NA	TGTGCCAGCAGGGACGGACAGGGTCCCAGGACCCAGTACTTC	CASRDGQGPRTQYF
NA	TRBV6-1	TRBJ2-2	NA	TGTGCCAGCAGTGCCTTGATAGTGAGCGGGGAGCTGTTTTTT	CASSALIVSGELFF
NA	TRBV28	TRBJ1-2	NA	TGTGCCAGCAACTTTCCTCTGGGACGGAACTATGGCTACACCTTC	CASNFPLGRNYGYTF
NA	TRBV6-5	TRBJ1-4	NA	TGTGCCAGCAGTTCCCGTAGCGAAAAACTGTTTTTT	CASSSRSEKLFF
NA	TRBV7-2	TRBJ1-1	once	TGTGCCAGCAGCTACTTGGGGACTGAAGCTTTCTTT	CASSYLGTEAFF
TRBD2	TRBV6-1	TRBJ2-7	NA	TGTGCCAGCAGTGGACTAGCGGGAGGCCGCGGCGAGCAGTACTTC	CASSGLAGGRGEQYF
TRBD2	TRBV5-6	TRBJ2-1	NA	TGTGCCAGCAGCTTGGTATCTAGCGGGAGCAATGAGCAGTTCTTC	CASSLVSSGSNEQFF
NA	TRBV7-2	TRBJ1-3	NA	TGTGCCAGCAGCTCACGGGACCTCTCTGGAAACACCATATATTTT	CASSSRDLSGNTIYF
NA	TRBV5-5	TRBJ2-5	NA	TGTGCCAGCAGCTCGTACTCAACAGAAGAGACCCAGTACTTC	CASSSYSTEETQYF